The next 17 T cell receptor beta chains were all read from a single sample in a study of CD8 T cells in ankylosing spondylitis. Each CDR3 protein is one row after TCRdb ran MiXCR on the 5' RACE reads. The sample yields some 240,000 distinct CDR3 sequences, about 20% seen once. The sequenced sample consisted of blood, either unsorted or a sorted T cell fraction (not recorded which). The receptors originated from a male donor with ankylosing spondylitis or in good health (not recorded which).

V gene TRBV11-1 combines with J gene TRBJ2-3; TRBD2 agrees at 10 bases. CDR1 is SGHAT, CDR2 FQDESV, per germline (reference sequence). The ends lost 5 bases at V and 2 bases at J; junction bases unmatched: 16. This CDR3 spans 19 amino acids. The CDR3 coding sequence is TGTGCCAGCAGCCACTCGGTGCTAGCGGGAGTCGAACACACAGATACGCAGTATTTT. The encoded protein is CASSHSVLAGVEHTDTQYF.

At least ten counts were recorded for this clonotype. The V call is TRBV29-1, the J call TRBJ2-1, with D perhaps assigned TRBD1 or TRBD2 (5 bases each). Per germline, CDR1 SQVTM and CDR2 ANQGSEA. This CDR3 is built from 14 residues. With 7 bases removed from V and 6 bases from J, the gap between germline ends came to 19 bases. The CDR3 nucleotides read TGCAGCGCTAACGGGGCAGGGCCTTCCAATGAGCAGTTCTTC. It codes for CSANGAGPSNEQFF.

This clonotype was counted a few times. V gene TRBV3-1 combines with J gene TRBJ2-2, with TRBD1 as a possible D gene (6 bases). Trimming stripped 5 bases from V and 4 bases from J, with 14 bases between. The CDR3 contains 15 residues. Germline-derived CDR1 and CDR2 are LGHDT and YNNKEL (reference sequence). This CDR3 reads CASSSGTGTTGELFF. The DNA for the CDR3 is TGTGCCAGCAGCAGTGGAACAGGGACCACCGGGGAGCTGTTTTTT.

V is TRBV7-9 and J is TRBJ2-7; a weak D match, TRBD1 (6 bases). The germline gives CDR1 SEHNR, CDR2 FQNEAQ (reference sequence). The CDR3 runs 16 residues. With 1 base removed from V and 2 bases from J, the gap between germline ends came to 15 bases. The CDR3 is CASSLGQADATYEQYF. For the CDR3, the DNA is TGTGCCAGCAGCTTAGGACAGGCGGACGCAACCTACGAGCAGTACTTC.

The chain employs TRBV7-8 and TRBJ2-1; tentatively, D is TRBD2 (5 bases). The CDR3 loop spans 13 amino acids. The V gene lost 5 bases and the J gene lost 6 bases, with 11 bases spanning the gap. Germline V gene sequence: CDR1 SGHVS, CDR2 FQNEAQ. CDR3 region: CASSPPEGNEQFF. The DNA for the CDR3 is TGTGCCAGCAGCCCTCCCGAGGGCAATGAGCAGTTCTTC.

This clonotype was found many times. This chain connects TRBV29-1 to TRBJ2-7; a weak D match, TRBD2 (6 bases). V was pared by 2 bases and J by 3 bases, with 14 bases between. Germline CDR1 and CDR2: SQVTM and ANQGSEA. CDR3 size: 14 residues. CDR3 in amino acids: CSVEPGSNGYEQYF. The CDR3 coding sequence is TGCAGCGTTGAACCCGGGAGTAATGGCTACGAGCAGTACTTC.

A few counts support this clonotype. This chain joins TRBV4-1 and TRBJ2-7, with 11 bases aligning to TRBD2. V lost 1 base and J lost 6; bases outside the gene matches: 2. The germline V gene encodes CDR1 MGHRA and CDR2 YSYEKL. This CDR3 has 14 amino acids. The CDR3 coding sequence is TGCGCCAGCAGCCAAGGTAGCGGGAGGGCCGAGCAGTACTTC. Translated, it gives CASSQGSGRAEQYF.

A few counts support this clonotype. The V call is TRBV27, the J call TRBJ2-7; no clear D. The CDR3 runs 13 residues. CDR1 is MNHEY, CDR2 SMNVEV, per germline (reference sequence). Trimming stripped 0 bases from V and 3 bases from J, with 6 bases between. The CDR3 region is CASSLSRSYEQYF. The CDR3 DNA sequence: TGTGCCAGCAGTTTATCCAGAAGCTACGAGCAGTACTTC.

The CDR3 loop reads CASSQGLGTTAQYF. CDR3 in DNA: TGCGCCAGCAGCCAAGGGCTCGGGACAACGGCCCAGTACTTC. V and J are TRBV4-1 and TRBJ2-5, with TRBD1 as a possible D gene (6 bases). The V gene lost 1 base and the J gene lost 9 bases, with 15 bases spanning the gap. Germline assignment: CDR1 MGHRA and CDR2 YSYEKL. The CDR3 contains 14 residues.

This clonotype was seen many times. J is TRBJ2-7 and V is TRBV4-2; the D is unclear. CDR3 length: 14 amino acids. V was trimmed by 1 base and J by 0 bases, leaving 7 bases between them. CDR1 and CDR2 from the germline V gene are LGHNA and YNFKEQ. The CDR3 sequence is CASSQGTYSYEQYF. The CDR3 DNA follows: TGTGCCAGCAGCCAAGGGACGTACTCCTACGAGCAGTACTTC.

The rearrangement joins TRBV2 to TRBJ1-1; 11 bases agree with TRBD1. V shed 10 bases, J shed 0 bases, and the junction held 7 bases outside the gene matches. This CDR3 is built from 15 residues. The germline V gene encodes CDR1 SNHLY and CDR2 FYNNEI. This CDR3 is CATRDRGSMNTEAFF. In DNA form, the CDR3 reads TGTGCCACCCGGGACAGGGGGTCCATGAACACTGAAGCTTTCTTT.

This clonotype was detected only a few times. V usage is TRBV14 and J usage is TRBJ2-7; 7 bases line up with TRBD1. CDR1 is SGHDN and CDR2 is FVKESK in the germline V gene. This CDR3 has 15 residues. J lost 2 bases, V lost 5 bases, and 9 bases had no gene match. CDR3 in amino acids: CASSTDRESPYEQYF. Written as DNA, the CDR3 is TGTGCCAGCAGCACAGACAGGGAGTCCCCCTACGAGCAGTACTTC.

This clonotype has just a few counts. This chain connects TRBV7-9 to TRBJ2-1; D ambiguous. V lost 5 bases to trimming and J lost 6 bases, with 11 bases between them. This CDR3 has 13 amino acids. Germline lookup yields CDR1 SEHNR and CDR2 FQNEAQ (reference sequence). CDR3 coding DNA: TGTGCCAGCAGCCTCCCCTGGCCCAATGAGCAGTTCTTC. This encodes CASSLPWPNEQFF.

The CDR3 loop is CASSTRDRGYNEQFF. CDR3 nucleotides: TGTGCCAGCAGTACCCGGGACCGAGGATACAATGAGCAGTTCTTC. This rearrangement joins TRBV6-1 to TRBJ2-1, with D perhaps TRBD1 or TRBD2 (5 bases each). The germline V gene encodes CDR1 MNHNS and CDR2 SASEGT. This CDR3 has 15 residues. V was pared by 5 bases and J by 4 bases, with 15 bases between.

This chain joins TRBV7-2 and TRBJ2-1; 11 positions match TRBD2. V was clipped by 4 bases and J by 9 bases; unmatched bases: 8. Germline CDR1 and CDR2: SGHTA and FQGNSA. This CDR3 is built from 15 residues. DNA of the CDR3: TGTGCCAGCAGCTCCATAGCGGGAGGGGTTTCTGAGCAGTTCTTC. Translation gives CASSSIAGGVSEQFF.

Ten or more counts support this clonotype. The chain is built from TRBV20-1 and TRBJ2-3, with D perhaps matching TRBD2 (5 bases). The germline V and J ends were trimmed by 6 bases and 3 bases, with 25 bases remaining between them. The CDR3 consists of 17 residues. Germline V gene sequence: CDR1 DFQATT, CDR2 SNEGSKA (reference sequence). The CDR3 here is CSAKRRPAPLGTDTQYF. As DNA, the CDR3 is TGCAGTGCCAAGAGGAGGCCTGCCCCCCTGGGGACAGATACGCAGTATTTT.

This clonotype was recorded at least ten times. The chain combines TRBV27 with TRBJ2-1; 8 nucleotides align to TRBD2. With V trimmed by 4 bases and J by 0 bases, 5 bases remained unmatched. The CDR3 runs 16 residues. The germline V gene has CDR1 MNHEY and CDR2 SMNVEV (reference sequence). CDR3 sequence reads: CASSWSGSGSYNEQFF. Here the CDR3 DNA reads TGTGCCAGCAGTTGGAGCGGGAGCGGCTCCTACAATGAGCAGTTCTTC.